This TCR beta chain was captured in a study of cytomegalovirus exposure and HLA in healthy donors. Background on the study: Samples from HLA-typed donors yielded about 80 million unique TCRs in an early data release. Whole-study findings and limits: The dataset shows that most TCR sequences were rare, while some public TCRs occurred in many donors.

The PCR made use of 60 Vbeta and 13 Jbeta primers. In the authors' methods: Around 83 million unique TCR beta chains, roughly 11 million shared, were counted in a later analysis. Profiling relied on immunoSEQ multiplex PCR, and the TCRdb table lists in-frame clones only, not all of them. For V, J and clone size, that table is used; D and trimming come from the DNA. This table holds about 64,000 clones, 60% to 85% found once. The germline V gene encodes CDR1 MNHNS and CDR2 SASEGT. The CDR3 spans 15 residues. Trimming at V came to 5 bases and at J to 2 bases, leaving 8 bases not matched to a gene. This clone turned up a few times. The antigen is undetermined.

This chain links TRBV6-1 with TRBJ2-7; the match to TRBD1 covers 8 bases. Sequences were obtained from PBMCs. The sequence was obtained from a male donor in good health and CMV-seropositive. The CDR3 nucleotides are TGTGCCAGCAGTTCTACAGGGGGACCAACCTACGAGCAGTACTTC. It encodes CASSSTGGPTYEQYF.